These T cell receptor beta chains were read from a single sample in a study of vaccination and CD4 T cells after COVID-19. Their antigens remain unidentified. One entry per CDR3 protein, called by TCRdb with MiXCR from the PCR reads. Of about 10,000 distinct CDR3 sequences in the sample, about 60% were seen once. Input material: CD4+ T cells from blood, cultured in vitro. The receptors here all came from a human donor who had recovered from COVID-19. Both conserved end residues are part of each CDR3.

j_call v_call cdr3_aa
TRBJ1-2 TRBV21-1 CASTPPGPQPYETDANYGYTF
TRBJ1-6 TRBV21-1 CASRLGGGLCNSPLHF
TRBJ2-5 TRBV9 CASSVAPFEGVGETQYF
TRBJ1-5 TRBV7-6 CASSLEEGPQHF
TRBJ1-2 TRBV7-9 CASSSQGTYDLSYGYTF
TRBJ1-2 TRBV2 CASSAEGASPTYGYTF
TRBJ2-2 TRBV12-3/TRBV12-4 CASSFPETGELFF
TRBJ1-2 TRBV20-1 CSATTGTDIYYGYTF
TRBJ1-6 TRBV20-1 CSARDRGKGDNSPLHF
TRBJ1-5 TRBV20-1 CSASQGVSPQHF
TRBJ2-7 TRBV6-2/TRBV6-3 CASSYPLAGGPRDEQYF
TRBJ2-3 TRBV20-1 CSARGVGGNTQYF
TRBJ1-1 TRBV20-1 CSARDRGIQQLEAFF
TRBJ2-7 TRBV6-1 CASSQGISYEQYF
TRBJ2-7 TRBV11-2 CASSLDSGGGYEQYF
TRBJ1-1 TRBV30 CAWTRDRRTEAFF
TRBJ1-2 TRBV27 CASSSRVPGDYGYTF
TRBJ2-5 TRBV20-1 CSAREGHGPRETQYF
TRBJ2-3 TRBV11-1 CASTRQVGGTDTQYF
TRBJ1-1 TRBV4-3 CASSQVPRGQTEAFF
TRBJ1-1 TRBV12-3/TRBV12-4 CASSSYRVTEAFF
TRBJ2-2 TRBV20-1 CSAGLAHGELFF